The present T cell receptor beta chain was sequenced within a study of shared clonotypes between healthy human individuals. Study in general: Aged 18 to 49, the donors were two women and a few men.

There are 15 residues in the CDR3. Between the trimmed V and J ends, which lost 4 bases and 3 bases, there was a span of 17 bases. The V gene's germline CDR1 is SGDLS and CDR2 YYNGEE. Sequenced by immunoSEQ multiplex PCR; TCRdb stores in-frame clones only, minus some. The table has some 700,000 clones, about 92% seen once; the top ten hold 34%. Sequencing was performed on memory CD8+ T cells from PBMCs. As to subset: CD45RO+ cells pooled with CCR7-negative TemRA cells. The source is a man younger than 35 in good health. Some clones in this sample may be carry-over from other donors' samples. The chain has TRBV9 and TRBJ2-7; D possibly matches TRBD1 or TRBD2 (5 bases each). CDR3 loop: CASSRHGTVSYEQYF. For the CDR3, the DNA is TGTGCCAGCAGCAGACACGGGACGGTGAGCTACGAGCAGTACTTC.